The source of this T cell receptor beta chain is a study of blood T cell repertoires in COVID-19. Study overall: Samples taken during acute and convalescent COVID-19 were collected in the United States, Italy and Spain. PBMCs, B-cell-depleted T cells, or T cells provided the cDNA or gDNA that made up the material.

Profiled with immunoSEQ multiplex PCR; TCRdb holds only in-frame clones, not every one. The top ten clones hold 6.5% to 9% of a sample with around 220,000 clones, approximately 80% of them seen once. Enrollees, about 18 to 95 years old, lived in about two dozen US areas. In assigning cohorts, the study relied on participant-reported clinical history. From germline, CDR1 is GTSNPN and CDR2 SVGIG (reference sequence). The CDR3 spans 16 residues. V lost 3 bases and J lost 0, with 12 bases in between. The sequencing input was PBMCs or T cells enriched from blood (not recorded which). The chain employs TRBV30 and TRBJ1-6, with TRBD1 as a possible D gene (5 bases). The receptor was derived from a middle-aged woman with acute COVID-19. The CDR3 reads CAWRVGQGSYNSPLHF. As DNA, the CDR3 is TGTGCCTGGAGGGTAGGGCAGGGCTCCTATAATTCACCCCTCCACTTT.